A single sample gave rise to the 21 T cell receptor beta chains below, sequenced in a study of T-cell memory formation after mild COVID-19. MiXCR, applied by TCRdb to the 5' RACE reads, yields one record per CDR3 protein. Counted here are 15,000 to 20,000 distinct CDR3 sequences, over 20% occurring once; the ten biggest clones make up approximately 60%. The sequenced sample consisted of PBMCs or a T cell subset sorted from them (not recorded which). The receptor set was obtained from a young man who had mild COVID-19 (a few samples of this study predate the infection). Cell type and time point are not known.

The gene calls are TRBV7-3 and TRBJ1-6, with 9 bases matching TRBD1. This CDR3 is 15 amino acids long. The V and J ends lost 5 bases and 9 bases, in that order; junction bases with no gene match: 8. Germline assignment: CDR1 SGHTA and CDR2 FQGTGA. The CDR3 is CASSAGGQGRSPLHF. The CDR3 DNA follows: TGTGCCAGCAGCGCTGGGGGACAGGGCCGTTCACCCCTCCACTTT. The whole variable domain, remainder taken from reference TRBV7-3 and TRBJ1-6, is GAGVSQTPSNKVTEKGKYVELRCDPISGHTALYWYRQSLGQGPEFLIYFQGTGAADDSGLPNDRFFAVRPEGSVSTLKIQRTERGDSAVYLCASSAGGQGRSPLHFGNGTRLTVT.

This clonotype was found a few times. The rearrangement links TRBV6-2 or TRBV6-3 to TRBJ2-5; D tentatively reads TRBD1 or TRBD2 (6 bases each). This CDR3 region has 15 residues. Germline CDR1 and CDR2: MNHEY and SVGEGT. Between the trimmed V and J ends, which lost 6 bases and 1 base, there was a span of 15 bases. The CDR3 DNA reads as TGTGCCAGCAGCAACGTCGGGGGCTTCCAAGAGACCCAGTACTTC. Its translation: CASSNVGGFQETQYF.

In its sample, this clonotype was seen many times. The V gene is TRBV20-1, the J gene TRBJ1-5, with 7 bases that match TRBD1. V lost 3 bases, J lost 6 bases, and 5 bases stayed unmatched. The germline V gene has CDR1 DFQATT and CDR2 SNEGSKA (reference sequence). The CDR3 loop spans 13 amino acids. The CDR3 loop reads CSARGPGGQPQHF. The CDR3 nucleotides read TGCAGTGCTAGGGGGCCAGGGGGTCAGCCCCAGCATTTT.

The V gene is TRBV15, the J gene TRBJ2-7; D unresolved. Trimming took off 0 bases at V and 2 bases at J, with 11 bases between the two ends. There are 15 residues in the CDR3. Germline assignment: CDR1 LNHNV and CDR2 YYDKDF (reference sequence). The CDR3 spells CATSRDSAGAYEQYF. The DNA of the CDR3 is TGTGCCACCAGCAGAGATTCGGCAGGTGCCTACGAGCAGTACTTC.

This chain joins TRBV5-5 and TRBJ2-7; perhaps TRBD1 as D (5 bases). There are 13 residues in the CDR3. With 4 bases removed from V and 0 bases from J, the gap between germline ends came to 8 bases. CDR1 is SGHKS and CDR2 is YYEKEE in the germline V gene (reference sequence). CDR3 in amino acids: CASSTDNSYEQYF. CDR3 nucleotide sequence: TGTGCCAGCAGCACGGACAACTCCTACGAGCAGTACTTC.

Ten or more counts support this clonotype. The rearrangement uses TRBV7-2 and TRBJ1-5, with D possibly TRBD1 on 5 matching bases. CDR1 SGHTA and CDR2 FQGNSA come from the germline V gene. The CDR3 extends over 16 amino acids. V lost 5 bases and J lost 4, with 18 bases in between. This CDR3 is CASSPSDWDLNQPQHF. The CDR3 DNA reads as TGTGCCAGCAGCCCCTCGGACTGGGACCTTAATCAGCCCCAGCATTTT.

The sample holds many counts of this clonotype. The gene calls are TRBV6-5 and TRBJ1-1; D ambiguous. CDR3 length: 15 amino acids. Deletions cut 6 bases from V and 1 base from J, with 15 bases between. Germline CDR1 reads MNHEY; CDR2 reads SVGAGI. In nucleotides, the CDR3 is TGTGCCAGCAGCAGGTCTCTTTCGGGGAACACTGAAGCTTTCTTT. It codes for CASSRSLSGNTEAFF.

The chain employs TRBV7-3 and TRBJ2-1, with TRBD1 matching 9 bases. The CDR3 contains 15 residues. V was pared by 2 bases and J by 4 bases, with 3 bases of the junction left unmatched. Germline V lookup: CDR1 SGHTA, CDR2 FQGTGA. CDR3: CASSLDRGNYNEQFF. The DNA of the CDR3 is TGTGCCAGCAGCTTAGACAGGGGGAATTACAATGAGCAGTTCTTC.

The chain carries TRBV11-2 and TRBJ1-4, with D tentatively TRBD1 (5 bases). Germline V CDR1 and CDR2: SGHAT, FQNNGV. V lost 3 bases, J lost 7 bases, and 12 bases lay in between. This CDR3 is 14 amino acids long. DNA of the CDR3: TGTGCCAGCAGCTTTCCCGGGGCAGGTGAAAAACTGTTTTTT. Translation: CASSFPGAGEKLFF. Supplemented by reference TRBV11-2 and TRBJ1-4, the full variable domain reads EAGVAQSPRYKIIEKRQSVAFWCNPISGHATLYWYQQILGQGPKLLIQFQNNGVVDDSQLPKDRFSAERLKGVDSTLKIQPAKLEDSAVYLCASSFPGAGEKLFFGSGTQLSVL.

This chain connects TRBV27 to TRBJ2-5; no firm D call. There are 13 residues in the CDR3. V was pared by 3 bases and J by 5 bases, with 10 bases between. The germline CDR1 and CDR2 sequences are MNHEY and SMNVEV (reference sequence). This CDR3 reads CASSFSQTETQYF. The CDR3 nucleotides are TGTGCCAGCAGTTTTTCGCAGACGGAGACCCAGTACTTC.

This clonotype was recorded at least ten times. This chain uses TRBV5-1 with TRBJ1-4, with TRBD1 matching over 7 bases. V shed 6 bases and J 6 bases; nucleotides not matched to a gene: 8. CDR3 size: 14 residues. The germline CDR1 and CDR2 sequences are SGHRS and YFSETQ. CDR3 nucleotides: TGCGCCAGCACCCTAGGGCAGGGGGATGAAAAACTGTTTTTT. This codes for CASTLGQGDEKLFF.

The chain recombines TRBV24-1 with TRBJ2-7, with 10 bases fitting TRBD1. The germline V gene encodes CDR1 KGHDR and CDR2 SFDVKD. CDR3 length: 13 amino acids. With 4 bases clipped from V and 6 bases from J, the junction kept 2 bases outside the gene matches. In nucleotides, the CDR3 is TGTGCCACCAGTGAGTGGACAGGGGGCGAGCAGTACTTC. It codes for CATSEWTGGEQYF.

This clonotype occurred many times. The chain is built from TRBV20-1 and TRBJ2-5; 9 bases are shared with TRBD1. CDR1 is DFQATT, CDR2 SNEGSKA, per germline (reference sequence). Trimming took 6 bases from V and 7 from J; bases not matched to a gene: 12. The CDR3 is 14 residues long. CDR3 DNA sequence: TGCAGTGCCAAGAAAGGACAGGGGTGGGCGACCCAGTACTTC. Residues: CSAKKGQGWATQYF.

The V gene is TRBV20-1, the J gene TRBJ2-7; possibly TRBD1 for D (5 bases). CDR3 size: 12 residues. Germline CDR1 DFQATT, CDR2 SNEGSKA (reference sequence). V was shortened by 3 bases and J by 4 bases, with 10 bases between the two germline ends. The CDR3, as DNA: TGCAGTGCTAGCCAGGGCGCGTACGAGCAGTACTTC. It encodes CSASQGAYEQYF.

V gene TRBV25-1 combines with J gene TRBJ2-7, with D possibly TRBD2 on 7 matching bases. Germline V lookup: CDR1 MGHDK, CDR2 SYGVNS. The CDR3 extends over 16 amino acids. Trimming took off 3 bases at V and 0 bases at J, with 15 bases between the two ends. CDR3 sequence (DNA): TGTGCCAGCAGTGACCGAGAGGGGGGGAGCTCCTACGAGCAGTACTTC. This sequence encodes CASSDREGGSSYEQYF.

This clonotype was detected ten times or more. This chain connects TRBV5-6 to TRBJ2-1; D is unresolved. CDR1 is SGHDT and CDR2 is YYEEEE in the germline V gene. There are 17 residues in the CDR3. V was trimmed by 4 bases and J by 0 bases, leaving 17 bases between them. Written as DNA, the CDR3 is TGTGCCAGCAGCGTTCCAGTACGGGCGAGCTCCTACAATGAGCAGTTCTTC. It encodes CASSVPVRASSYNEQFF.

This clonotype was seen at least ten times. V and J are TRBV20-1 and TRBJ2-7; D gene ambiguous. The CDR3 is 14 amino acids. V gave up 3 bases and J gave up 3 bases, with 15 bases separating them. Germline V CDR1 and CDR2: DFQATT, SNEGSKA (reference sequence). CDR3: CSASRWGLGYEQYV. CDR3 coding DNA: TGCAGTGCTAGCCGCTGGGGTTTGGGCTACGAGCAGTACGTC.

Ten or more counts support this clonotype. The V call is TRBV7-9, the J call TRBJ2-3; 9 nucleotides line up with TRBD2. In germline, CDR1 is SEHNR, CDR2 FQNEAQ (reference sequence). J lost 7 bases, V lost 5 bases, and 19 bases had no gene match. The CDR3 spans 18 residues. The CDR3 sequence: CASSRTSRAGGLRNTQYF. In DNA form, the CDR3 reads TGTGCCAGCAGCCGAACCAGCCGAGCGGGGGGTCTTAGGAATACGCAGTATTTT.

This clonotype was detected only a few times. The V and J genes are TRBV9 and TRBJ2-7; 7 bases align to TRBD2. The CDR3 spans 15 residues. With V trimmed by 0 bases and J by 3 bases, 6 bases remained unmatched. Germline loops: CDR1 SGDLS, CDR2 YYNGEE. The CDR3 region is CASSVGSGEFYEQYF. The CDR3 bases are TGTGCCAGCAGCGTAGGAAGCGGGGAGTTCTACGAGCAGTACTTC. Complete variable domain (other parts from reference TRBV9 and TRBJ2-7): DSGVTQTPKHLITATGQRVTLRCSPRSGDLSVYWYQQSLDQGLQFLIQYYNGEERAKGNILERFSAQQFPDLHSELNLSSLELGDSALYFCASSVGSGEFYEQYFGPGTRLTVT.

V gene TRBV9 combines with J gene TRBJ2-5, with D unclear. The ends were cut back, 4 bases at V and 4 bases at J, with 14 bases in the middle. The CDR3 runs to 14 residues. Germline CDR1 reads SGDLS; CDR2 reads YYNGEE. CDR3 region: CASSQLGVRETQYF. CDR3 DNA: TGTGCCAGCAGCCAACTGGGTGTAAGAGAGACCCAGTACTTC.

Turning to this clonotype: This clone may be a read error of a much larger clone one base away. The chain recombines TRBV4-3 with TRBJ1-1; TRBD1 might be the D (5 bases). From germline, CDR1 is LGHNA and CDR2 YSLEER. CDR3 length: 13 amino acids. In nucleotides, the CDR3 is TGCGCCTGCAGCCAAGATCGGGGGTTTTGGGCTTTCTTT. Protein sequence: CACSQDRGFWAFF.